This TCR beta chain appears in the sequencing data of a study of cytomegalovirus exposure and HLA in healthy donors. The overall study: As released early, the data held roughly 85 million unique TCRs from HLA-typed donors. Genetic ancestry analysis placed about 84% of the 350 to 500 donors that were genotyped in the Caucasian-associated cluster.

Points from the study as a whole: Later analysis suggested most CMV-associated TCR beta chains were HLA-restricted. Of the V segments, some could not be distinguished, including TRBV6-2 and TRBV6-3, and were excluded.

Comments on this clone: No antigen is known for it.

CDR3 length equals 15 residues. V shed 2 bases and J 3 bases; nucleotides not matched to a gene: 7. Germline lookup yields CDR1 MNHEY and CDR2 SMNVEV (reference sequence). PCR employed 60 Vbeta and 13 Jbeta primers. Method: immunoSEQ multiplex PCR; TCRdb's copy keeps in-frame clones and lacks some. Of approximately 170,000 clones listed, 80% to 85% are singletons. This clonotype was obtained from a man aged 50-60 years in good health and CMV-seropositive. The sample comprised PBMCs. The gene calls are TRBV27 and TRBJ2-7; 7 bases line up with TRBD2. The CDR3 DNA reads TGTGCCAGCAGTTTAAGTGCGGGGGATTTCTACGAGCAGTACTTC. Translation: CASSLSAGDFYEQYF.